The 28 T cell receptor beta chains listed next were all sequenced from one sample in a study of graft-versus-host responses after intestinal transplantation. No antigen is known for these receptors. Libraries were prepared by immunoSEQ multiplex PCR; TCRdb keeps only in-frame clonotypes and omits some of them. The sample yields fewer than 85,000 clones, around 90% seen once. This sample comprised unstimulated CD8+ T cells sorted from spleen or lymph node cells, obtained before intestinal transplant. Receptors originate from a human donor who received an intestinal transplant.

This chain joins TRBV5-1 and TRBJ1-2, with D unresolved. V was trimmed by 4 bases and J by 0 bases, leaving 7 bases between them. CDR1 SGHRS and CDR2 YFSETQ come from the germline V gene. This CDR3 spans 13 amino acids. As DNA, the CDR3 is TGCGCCAGCAGCGGCACGACTAACTATGGCTACACCTTC. Its translation is CASSGTTNYGYTF.

V usage is TRBV25-1 and J usage is TRBJ2-2; the match to TRBD1 covers 7 bases. With 4 bases clipped from V and 5 bases from J, the junction kept 13 bases outside the gene matches. Germline CDR1 and CDR2: MGHDK and SYGVNS. This CDR3 has 17 amino acids. CDR3 coding DNA: TGTGCCAGCAGTGCTAACTTCCGGGACAGTCTTACCGGGGAGCTGTTTTTT. As protein: CASSANFRDSLTGELFF.

The chain uses TRBV7-8 and TRBJ1-1, with TRBD1 matching 9 bases. From germline, CDR1 is SGHVS and CDR2 FQNEAQ. The J segment lost 4 bases and the V segment lost 1 base, leaving 10 bases of the junction unmatched. This CDR3 spans 17 amino acids. Written as DNA, the CDR3 is TGTGCCAGCAGCTTAGAGGCACAGGGGGCATGGGGCACTGAAGCTTTCTTT. This translates into CASSLEAQGAWGTEAFF.

The CDR3 protein is CASSYAPGVNTEAFF. CDR3 nucleotide sequence: TGTGCCAGCAGTTACGCTCCGGGGGTGAACACTGAAGCTTTCTTT. The chain employs TRBV6-5 and TRBJ1-1, with D tentatively TRBD1 (5 bases). The CDR3 is made up of 15 amino acids. CDR1 is MNHEY and CDR2 is SVGAGI in the germline V gene. V was shortened by 2 bases and J by 0 bases, with 10 bases between the two germline ends.

This clone appeared a single time. The V and J genes are TRBV27 and TRBJ2-7; D is possibly TRBD2 (7 bases). This CDR3 spans 14 amino acids. Germline V CDR1 and CDR2: MNHEY, SMNVEV (reference sequence). V was cut by 2 bases and J by 0 bases, with 8 bases left in between. The CDR3 sequence: CASSLAGASYEQYF. The DNA for the CDR3 is TGTGCCAGCAGTTTAGCGGGGGCCTCCTACGAGCAGTACTTC.

The rearrangement links TRBV5-6 to TRBJ1-2; the match to TRBD1 covers 8 bases. This CDR3 comprises 13 residues. The germline V gene encodes CDR1 SGHDT and CDR2 YYEEEE. V dropped 5 bases and J dropped 2; count of bases not matched to a gene: 2. In nucleotides, the CDR3 is TGTGCCAGCAGAGCAGGGGGCAACTATGGCTACACCTTC. This gives the protein CASRAGGNYGYTF. Looking up the rest from reference TRBV5-6 and TRBJ1-2 gives the full variable domain: DAGVTQSPTHLIKTRGQQVTLRCSPKSGHDTVSWYQQALGQGPQFIFQYYEEEERQRGNFPDRFSGHQFPNYSSELNVNALLLGDSALYLCASRAGGNYGYTFGSGTRLTVV.

V usage is TRBV12-2 and J usage is TRBJ2-7; no DNA check was done on the table's D call, TRBD1. TRBV12-2 is designated a pseudogene. This CDR3 is built from 16 residues. The DNA of the CDR3 is TGTGCAAGTCGCTTAACGCGGACAGGGATAGCCTACGAGCAGTACTTC. Protein sequence: CASRLTRTGIAYEQYF.

This clone was counted a single time. The chain combines TRBV5-1 with TRBJ1-3, with D perhaps TRBD1 (5 bases). V shed 0 bases and J shed 6 bases, with 10 bases lying between them. This CDR3 has 14 amino acids. Germline V gene sequence: CDR1 SGHRS, CDR2 YFSETQ. This CDR3 is CASSLDPRENTIYF. CDR3 DNA sequence: TGCGCCAGCAGCTTGGATCCCAGGGAAAACACCATATATTTT.

J is TRBJ2-1 and V is TRBV6-5; 13 bases are a match to TRBD2. The germline V gene has CDR1 MNHEY and CDR2 SVGAGI. Trimming took 4 bases from V and 4 from J; bases not matched to a gene: 4. The CDR3 contains 16 residues. CDR3 protein: CASSWGTSGEYNEQFF. CDR3 DNA: TGTGCCAGCAGTTGGGGGACTAGCGGGGAATACAATGAGCAGTTCTTC.

The V gene is TRBV7-8, the J gene TRBJ1-5, with 10 bases that match TRBD1. The CDR3 covers 16 residues. V lost 3 bases to trimming and J lost 3 bases; unmatched junction nucleotides: 5. Germline assignment: CDR1 SGHVS and CDR2 FQNEAQ. CDR3 in DNA: TGTGCCAGCAGCTTTTCCGGGACAGGGGTCAATCAGCCCCAGCATTTT. It is translated as CASSFSGTGVNQPQHF.

This chain links TRBV4-1 with TRBJ2-1; D gene uncertain. Germline values: CDR1 MGHRA, CDR2 YSYEKL. V was cut by 5 bases and J by 9 bases, with 11 bases left in between. The length of the CDR3 is 12 residues. CDR3 protein: CASSDVRSEQFF. CDR3 nucleotide sequence: TGCGCCAGCAGCGATGTTAGAAGTGAGCAGTTCTTC.

This chain connects TRBV4-2 to TRBJ1-5; possible D gene TRBD1, 5 bases. In germline, CDR1 is LGHNA, CDR2 YNFKEQ. V lost 0 bases to trimming and J lost 1 base, with 10 bases between them. The CDR3 has 16 residues. This chain's CDR3 is CASSQEWGMSNQPQHF. CDR3 nucleotide sequence: TGTGCCAGCAGCCAAGAGTGGGGCATGAGCAATCAGCCCCAGCATTTT.

The chain links TRBV11-2 to TRBJ2-1, with D perhaps TRBD2 (6 bases). Trimming left V 5 bases short and J 5 bases short, with 16 bases between. The CDR3 is 15 amino acids. The germline V gene encodes CDR1 SGHAT and CDR2 FQNNGV. The CDR3 DNA reads TGTGCCAGCAGCACGCGGTTGGCGGGACACAATGAGCAGTTCTTC. It yields the protein CASSTRLAGHNEQFF.

V gene TRBV5-4 combines with J gene TRBJ1-1, with D unclear. The CDR3 contains 14 residues. The V gene's germline CDR1 is SGHNT and CDR2 YYREEE (reference sequence). V was trimmed by 0 bases and J by 0 bases, leaving 6 bases between them. CDR3 residues: CASSLGQVNTEAFF. CDR3 DNA sequence: TGTGCCAGCAGCTTGGGCCAGGTGAACACTGAAGCTTTCTTT. The variable domain in full, with the rest retrieved from reference TRBV5-4 and TRBJ1-1, is ETGVTQSPTHLIKTRGQQVTLRCSSQSGHNTVSWYQQALGQGPQFIFQYYREEENGRGNFPPRFSGLQFPNYSSELNVNALELDDSALYLCASSLGQVNTEAFFGQGTRLTVV.

This chain joins TRBV6-4 and TRBJ2-7, with D possibly TRBD2 on 5 matching bases. The CDR3 has 21 residues. V lost 2 bases to trimming and J lost 3 bases, with 32 bases between them. Per germline, CDR1 MRHNA and CDR2 SNTAGT. CDR3 in DNA: TGTGCCAGCAGTGACCGCCCTGATTTCAGAGGGCGACCCGGGGTAAACTACGAGCAGTACTTC. This translates into CASSDRPDFRGRPGVNYEQYF.

The chain employs TRBV10-2 and TRBJ2-7; 11 positions agree with TRBD2. V was clipped by 0 bases and J by 3 bases; unmatched bases: 1. From germline, CDR1 is WSHSY and CDR2 SAAADI. The CDR3 spans 15 residues. CDR3 DNA sequence: TGCGCCAGCAGTGAGTCAGGGACTAGCGGCTACGAGCAGTACTTC. It encodes CASSESGTSGYEQYF.

V is TRBV6-6 and J is TRBJ1-2; a weak D match, TRBD1 (6 bases). CDR1 and CDR2 (germline): MNHNY, SVGAGI (reference sequence). This CDR3 contains 16 residues. V gave up 5 bases and J gave up 8 bases, with 24 bases separating them. The CDR3 spells CASSHPLYRDPSGYTF. CDR3 DNA: TGTGCCAGCAGTCACCCTTTATACAGGGACCCCTCGGGCTACACCTTC.

The gene calls are TRBV9 and TRBJ2-1, with a possible D match to TRBD1 (5 bases). The CDR3 length is 15 residues. The germline CDR1 and CDR2 sequences are SGDLS and YYNGEE. The ends were cut back, 2 bases at V and 5 bases at J, with 14 bases in the middle. CDR3 in DNA: TGTGCCAGCAGCGTCGGCCAAAGGGGCGACAATGAGCAGTTCTTC. Translating it yields CASSVGQRGDNEQFF. Using reference TRBV9 and TRBJ2-1 for the parts outside the CDR3, the full variable domain is DSGVTQTPKHLITATGQRVTLRCSPRSGDLSVYWYQQSLDQGLQFLIQYYNGEERAKGNILERFSAQQFPDLHSELNLSSLELGDSALYFCASSVGQRGDNEQFFGPGTRLTVL.

V gene TRBV28 combines with J gene TRBJ2-6; D perhaps matches TRBD1 (6 bases). Germline values: CDR1 MDHEN, CDR2 SYDVKM. The V end was cut by 5 bases, the J end by 2 bases, with 19 bases between. The CDR3 contains 18 residues. The CDR3 sequence: CASSPVVGAFPGANVLTF. The CDR3 DNA is TGTGCCAGCAGTCCTGTAGTGGGGGCTTTTCCTGGGGCCAACGTCCTGACTTTC.

This chain links TRBV5-4 with TRBJ2-3, with 12 bases fitting TRBD2. Germline V gene sequence: CDR1 SGHNT, CDR2 YYREEE (reference sequence). The trim removed 5 bases at V and 2 bases at J, leaving 12 bases unmatched. The CDR3 loop spans 18 amino acids. The chain's CDR3 is CASRIRLAGVLNTDTQYF. The CDR3 DNA is TGTGCCAGCAGAATCCGACTAGCGGGGGTGTTGAACACAGATACGCAGTATTTT.

There are a few counts of this clone. J is TRBJ2-7 and V is TRBV12-1; the D segment call TRBD2 is taken from the table without a DNA check. TRBV12-1 is an annotated pseudogene. The CDR3 extends over 15 amino acids. CDR3 sequence (DNA): TGTGCCAGCAGCTTTTGGAGCGCCACGACCTACGAGCAGTACTTC. Translated: CASSFWSATTYEQYF.

This clone was recorded a few times. This chain links TRBV19 with TRBJ2-2; D not resolved. The CDR3 runs 12 residues. Germline V gene data show CDR1 as LNHDA and CDR2 as SQIVND (reference sequence). V lost 6 bases to trimming and J lost 8 bases, with 10 bases between them. CDR3 bases: TGTGCCAGTAGAAAAGCTGTGGGGGAGCTGTTTTTT. The encoded protein is CASRKAVGELFF.

The rearrangement links TRBV7-6 to TRBJ1-2; 9 bases align to TRBD1. Trimming at V came to 5 bases and at J to 8 bases, leaving 12 bases not matched to a gene. The CDR3 runs to 15 residues. CDR1 and CDR2 (germline): SGHVS, FNYEAQ. CDR3 amino acids: CASSRDREASGGYTF. The CDR3 bases are TGTGCCAGCAGCCGGGACAGGGAAGCATCGGGGGGCTACACCTTC.

The chain joins TRBV19 to TRBJ1-1; maybe TRBD1 (6 bases). This CDR3 is 17 amino acids long. The ends were cut back, 5 bases at V and 3 bases at J, with 22 bases in the middle. Germline CDR1 and CDR2: LNHDA and SQIVND (reference sequence). CDR3 coding DNA: TGTGCCAGTAGTCGATGGCAGGGGTGGTATACCCACACTGAAGCTTTCTTT. This translates into CASSRWQGWYTHTEAFF.

Comment on this clone: The junction departs from germline at one end; a sequencing error may be responsible. The gene calls are TRBV7-7 and TRBJ2-7; 7 positions match TRBD2. CDR3 size: 15 residues. Germline-derived CDR1 and CDR2 are SSHAT and FNYEAQ (reference sequence). The DNA of the CDR3 is TGTGCTAGCAGCTTAGCTCAGGGAGGGTCCTACGAGCAGTACTTC. Amino acids: CASSLAQGGSYEQYF.

The genes are TRBV10-3 and TRBJ2-2; a possible D gene is TRBD1 (6 bases). CDR1 and CDR2 (germline): ENHRY, SYGVKD. Trimming took off 3 bases at V and 3 bases at J, with 14 bases between the two ends. The CDR3 covers 16 residues. The CDR3 nucleotides are TGTGCCATCAGTGAAGGAGGACAGTCTTACACCGGGGAGCTGTTTTTT. This encodes CAISEGGQSYTGELFF.

The chain employs TRBV18 and TRBJ1-1; TRBD1 matches 7 bases. Germline V gene sequence: CDR1 KGHSH, CDR2 LQKENI. The CDR3 is 15 amino acids. Losses at the gene ends were 2 bases for V and 3 bases for J; bases not matched to a gene: 6. The CDR3 reads CASSPSDREDTEAFF. In DNA, the CDR3 is TGTGCCAGCTCACCATCCGACAGGGAGGACACTGAAGCTTTCTTT.

Concerning this clone itself: One end of the junction fails to match germline, which may point to a read error. V usage is TRBV15 and J usage is TRBJ2-1, with TRBD2 matching over 7 bases. From germline, CDR1 is LNHNV and CDR2 YYDKDF (reference sequence). The CDR3 extends over 17 amino acids. CDR3: CTTSRGARGTPYNEQFF. The CDR3 DNA sequence: TGTACCACCAGCAGAGGGGCGCGGGGGACCCCCTACAATGAGCAGTTCTTC.